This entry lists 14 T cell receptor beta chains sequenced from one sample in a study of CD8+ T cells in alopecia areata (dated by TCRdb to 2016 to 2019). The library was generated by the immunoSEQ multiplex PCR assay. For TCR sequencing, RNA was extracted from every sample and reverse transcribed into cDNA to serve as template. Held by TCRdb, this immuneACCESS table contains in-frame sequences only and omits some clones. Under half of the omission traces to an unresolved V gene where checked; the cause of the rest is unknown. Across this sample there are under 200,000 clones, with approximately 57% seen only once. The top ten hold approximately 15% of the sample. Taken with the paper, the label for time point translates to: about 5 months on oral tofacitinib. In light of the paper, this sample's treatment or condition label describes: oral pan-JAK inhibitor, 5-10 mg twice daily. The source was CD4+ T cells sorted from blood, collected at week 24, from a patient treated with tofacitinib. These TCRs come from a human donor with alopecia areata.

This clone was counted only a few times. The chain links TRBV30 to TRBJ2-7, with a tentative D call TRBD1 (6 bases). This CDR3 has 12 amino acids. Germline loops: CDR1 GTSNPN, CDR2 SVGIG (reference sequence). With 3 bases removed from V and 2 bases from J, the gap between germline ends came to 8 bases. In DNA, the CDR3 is TGTGCCTGGAGAACAGGGCCCTACGAGCAGTACTTC. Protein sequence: CAWRTGPYEQYF.

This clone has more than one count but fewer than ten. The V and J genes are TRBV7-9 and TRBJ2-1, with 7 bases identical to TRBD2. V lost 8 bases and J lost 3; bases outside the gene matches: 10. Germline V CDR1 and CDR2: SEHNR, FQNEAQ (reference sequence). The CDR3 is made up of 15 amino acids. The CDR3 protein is CASERRLAVYNEQFF. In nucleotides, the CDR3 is TGTGCCAGCGAGCGGAGGCTAGCGGTCTACAATGAGCAGTTCTTC.

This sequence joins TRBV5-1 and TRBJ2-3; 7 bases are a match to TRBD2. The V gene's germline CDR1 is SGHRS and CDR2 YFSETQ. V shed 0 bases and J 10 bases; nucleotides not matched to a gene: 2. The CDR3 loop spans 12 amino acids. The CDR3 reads CASSLEAGAQYF. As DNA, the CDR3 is TGCGCCAGCAGCTTGGAGGCGGGGGCGCAGTATTTT.

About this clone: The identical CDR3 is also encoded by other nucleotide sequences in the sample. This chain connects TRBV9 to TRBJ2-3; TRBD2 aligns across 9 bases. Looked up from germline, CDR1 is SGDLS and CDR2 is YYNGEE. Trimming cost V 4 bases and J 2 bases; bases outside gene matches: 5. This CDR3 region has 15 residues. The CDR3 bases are TGTGCCAGCAGCCTCAGACTAGCGGCCACAGATACGCAGTATTTT. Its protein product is CASSLRLAATDTQYF.

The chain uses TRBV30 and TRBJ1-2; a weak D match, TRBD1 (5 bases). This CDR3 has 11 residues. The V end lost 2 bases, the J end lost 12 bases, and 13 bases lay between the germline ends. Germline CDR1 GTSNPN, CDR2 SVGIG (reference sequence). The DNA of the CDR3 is TGTGCCTGGAGTCCAGGGTTAATCCACACCTTC. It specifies CAWSPGLIHTF.

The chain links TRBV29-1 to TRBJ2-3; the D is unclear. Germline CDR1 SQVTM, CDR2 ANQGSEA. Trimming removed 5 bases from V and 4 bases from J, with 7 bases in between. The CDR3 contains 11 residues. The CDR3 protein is CSVWTPDTQYF. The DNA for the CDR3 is TGCAGCGTTTGGACCCCAGATACGCAGTATTTT.

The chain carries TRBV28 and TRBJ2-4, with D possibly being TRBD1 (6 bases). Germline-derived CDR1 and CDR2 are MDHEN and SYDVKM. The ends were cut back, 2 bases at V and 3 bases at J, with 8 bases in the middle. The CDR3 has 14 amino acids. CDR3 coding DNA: TGTGCCAGCAGTTTAGCAGGGGTCAAAAACATTCAGTACTTC. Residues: CASSLAGVKNIQYF.

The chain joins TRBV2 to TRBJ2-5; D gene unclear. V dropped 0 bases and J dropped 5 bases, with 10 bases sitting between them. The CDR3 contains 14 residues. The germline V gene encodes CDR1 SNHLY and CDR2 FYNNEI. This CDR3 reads CASSEALVRETQYF. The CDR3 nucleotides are TGTGCCAGCAGTGAAGCGCTTGTACGGGAGACCCAGTACTTC. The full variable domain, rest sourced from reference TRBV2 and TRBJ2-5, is EPEVTQTPSHQVTQMGQEVILRCVPISNHLYFYWYRQILGQKVEFLVSFYNNEISEKSEIFDDQFSVERPDGSNFTLKIRSTKLEDSAMYFCASSEALVRETQYFGPGTRLLVL.

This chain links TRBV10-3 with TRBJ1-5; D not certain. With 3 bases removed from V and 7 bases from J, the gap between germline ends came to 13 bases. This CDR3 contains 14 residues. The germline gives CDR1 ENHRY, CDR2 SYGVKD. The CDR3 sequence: CAISEGREAQPQHF. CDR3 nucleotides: TGTGCCATCAGTGAAGGAAGGGAGGCCCAGCCCCAGCATTTT.

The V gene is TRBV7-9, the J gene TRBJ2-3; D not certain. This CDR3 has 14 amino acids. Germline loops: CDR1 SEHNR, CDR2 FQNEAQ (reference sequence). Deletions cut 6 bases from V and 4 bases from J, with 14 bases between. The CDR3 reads CASSRTPRSDTQYF. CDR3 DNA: TGTGCCAGCAGTCGGACCCCTAGATCAGATACGCAGTATTTT.

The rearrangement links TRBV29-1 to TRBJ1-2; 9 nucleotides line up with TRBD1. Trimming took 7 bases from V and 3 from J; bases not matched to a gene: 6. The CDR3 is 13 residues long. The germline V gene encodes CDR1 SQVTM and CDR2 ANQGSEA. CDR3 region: CSGTGGQDYGYTF. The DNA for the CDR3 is TGCAGCGGAACAGGGGGCCAGGACTATGGCTACACCTTC.

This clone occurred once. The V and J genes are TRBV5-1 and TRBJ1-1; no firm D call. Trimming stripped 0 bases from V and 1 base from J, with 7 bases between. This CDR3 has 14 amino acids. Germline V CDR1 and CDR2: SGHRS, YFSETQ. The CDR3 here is CASSLGHRNTEAFF. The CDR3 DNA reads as TGCGCCAGCAGCTTGGGGCACAGGAACACTGAAGCTTTCTTT.

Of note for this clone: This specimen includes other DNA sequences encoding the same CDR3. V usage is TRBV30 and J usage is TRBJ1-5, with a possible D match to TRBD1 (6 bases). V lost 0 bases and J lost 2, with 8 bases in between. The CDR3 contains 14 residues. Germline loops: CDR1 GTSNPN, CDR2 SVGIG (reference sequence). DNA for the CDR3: TGTGCCTGGAGTGTAGGGGGGGGCAATCAGCCCCAGCATTTT. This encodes CAWSVGGGNQPQHF.

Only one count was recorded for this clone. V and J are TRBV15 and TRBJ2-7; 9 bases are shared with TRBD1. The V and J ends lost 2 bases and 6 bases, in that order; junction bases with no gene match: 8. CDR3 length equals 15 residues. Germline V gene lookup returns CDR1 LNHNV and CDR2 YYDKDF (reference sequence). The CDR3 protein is CATSRSRDRASEQYF. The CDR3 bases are TGTGCCACCAGCAGATCGAGGGACAGGGCAAGCGAGCAGTACTTC.